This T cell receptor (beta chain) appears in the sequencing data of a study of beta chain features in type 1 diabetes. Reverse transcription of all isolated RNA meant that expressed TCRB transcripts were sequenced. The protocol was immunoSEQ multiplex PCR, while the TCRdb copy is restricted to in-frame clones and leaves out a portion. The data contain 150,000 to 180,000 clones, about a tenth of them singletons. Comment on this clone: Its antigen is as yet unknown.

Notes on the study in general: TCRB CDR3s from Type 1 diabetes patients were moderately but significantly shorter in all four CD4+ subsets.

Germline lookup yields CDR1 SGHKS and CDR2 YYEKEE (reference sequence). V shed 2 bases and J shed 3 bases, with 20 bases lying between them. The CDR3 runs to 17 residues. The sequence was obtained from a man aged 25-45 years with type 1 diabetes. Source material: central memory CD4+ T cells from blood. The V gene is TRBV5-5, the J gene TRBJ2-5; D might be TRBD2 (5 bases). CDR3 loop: CASSFFAAGNHKETQYF. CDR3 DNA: TGTGCCAGCAGCTTCTTTGCGGCGGGTAACCATAAAGAGACCCAGTACTTC.